The 17 T cell receptor beta chains below all came from one sample that was sequenced in a study of blood T cell repertoires in COVID-19. Clones were sequenced by immunoSEQ multiplex PCR, and TCRdb holds only the in-frame ones, with some missing. The sample holds about 240,000 clones, about nine tenths seen once. Specimen: PBMCs or T cells enriched from blood (not recorded which). The receptors shown here come from a woman in her 30s with acute COVID-19.

This clone was seen a single time. This chain joins TRBV18 and TRBJ2-4; TRBD1 is a possible D gene (5 bases). The CDR3 spans 16 residues. V lost 2 bases, J lost 0 bases, and 11 bases lay in between. Germline V gene sequence: CDR1 KGHSH, CDR2 LQKENI. CDR3 nucleotides: TGTGCCAGCTCACCATGGGGCGGAGTAGCCAAAAACATTCAGTACTTC. This encodes CASSPWGGVAKNIQYF.

This rearrangement joins TRBV6-5 to TRBJ1-1, with a weak D call TRBD1 (5 bases). Germline V lookup: CDR1 MNHEY, CDR2 SVGAGI. This CDR3 contains 15 residues. The V end was cut by 4 bases, the J end by 2 bases, with 14 bases between. CDR3 residues: CASSSPGGGNTEAFF. CDR3 bases: TGTGCCAGCAGTTCCCCCGGGGGAGGAAACACTGAAGCTTTCTTT.

This chain joins TRBV30 and TRBJ1-2; no clear D gene. V shed 6 bases and J shed 1 base, with 6 bases lying between them. The CDR3 covers 11 residues. Germline CDR1 is GTSNPN and CDR2 is SVGIG (reference sequence). The CDR3 sequence is CACGFNYGYTF. The CDR3 region has the DNA TGTGCCTGTGGCTTTAACTATGGCTACACCTTC.

This chain links TRBV5-4 with TRBJ1-4; D remains ambiguous. V was clipped by 3 bases and J by 2 bases, with 11 bases between them. This CDR3 contains 15 residues. Germline V gene lookup returns CDR1 SGHNT and CDR2 YYREEE (reference sequence). The CDR3 here is CASSSGGGTNEKLFF. The CDR3 DNA is TGTGCCAGCAGCTCCGGCGGAGGGACTAATGAAAAACTGTTTTTT.

The gene calls are TRBV10-1 and TRBJ1-1, with D tentatively TRBD1 (6 bases). Germline V gene sequence: CDR1 WNHNN, CDR2 SYGVQD (reference sequence). The CDR3 spans 14 residues. Trimming pared 3 bases from V and 3 bases from J, leaving 11 bases between. For the CDR3, the DNA is TGCGCCAGCAGTGAAGGGGGGGTGGACACTGAAGCTTTCTTT. It encodes CASSEGGVDTEAFF.

The V call is TRBV4-1, the J call TRBJ2-7; D perhaps matches TRBD1 (5 bases). CDR3 length: 13 amino acids. The V and J ends lost 0 bases and 4 bases respectively, with 7 bases between them. Germline-derived CDR1 and CDR2 are MGHRA and YSYEKL. The CDR3 DNA reads TGCGCCAGCAGCCAAGACCAGGGATACGAGCAGTACTTC. Its protein product is CASSQDQGYEQYF.

The chain uses TRBV5-1 and TRBJ2-2; D is perhaps TRBD2 (6 bases). Trimming left V 0 bases short and J 7 bases short, with 22 bases between. This CDR3 has 18 amino acids. Germline CDR1 is SGHRS and CDR2 is YFSETQ. The CDR3 loop reads CASSLGHERDFYIGELFF. The CDR3 DNA reads as TGCGCCAGCAGCTTGGGTCATGAACGGGACTTCTACATCGGGGAGCTGTTTTTT.

The rearrangement links TRBV7-9 to TRBJ1-2; tentatively, D is TRBD1 (5 bases). The V gene's germline CDR1 is SEHNR and CDR2 FQNEAQ (reference sequence). V was shortened by 0 bases and J by 8 bases, with 13 bases between the two germline ends. CDR3 length: 14 residues. In DNA form, the CDR3 reads TGTGCCAGCAGCTTAGCGCAGGGCGCGGGGGGCTACACCTTC. Its protein product is CASSLAQGAGGYTF.

This clone has just one count. CDR3 nucleotide sequence: TGCGCCAGCAGCCAAGAGAGGCAAGATACGCAGTATTTT. It encodes CASSQERQDTQYF. The chain has TRBV4-3 and TRBJ2-3, with D uncertain. V was pared by 0 bases and J by 5 bases, with 6 bases between. The CDR3 spans 13 residues. Looked up from germline, CDR1 is LGHNA and CDR2 is YSLEER.

The table lists this clone with a count of one. The V call is TRBV7-9, the J call TRBJ2-7; 7 nucleotides match TRBD2. Germline V CDR1 and CDR2: SEHNR, FQNEAQ (reference sequence). Trimming cost V 5 bases and J 2 bases; bases outside gene matches: 15. The CDR3 is made up of 17 amino acids. In DNA, the CDR3 is TGTGCCAGCAGCCGCAACACGAACCGGGACTACCCCTACGAGCAGTACTTC. Translated: CASSRNTNRDYPYEQYF.

V is TRBV11-2 and J is TRBJ1-4; D is perhaps TRBD1 (5 bases). The CDR3 consists of 16 residues. Per germline, CDR1 SGHAT and CDR2 FQNNGV. The germline V and J ends were trimmed by 0 bases and 5 bases, with 13 bases remaining between them. This CDR3 reads CASSLDRNRLNEKLFF. In DNA, the CDR3 is TGTGCCAGCAGCTTAGATCGGAACAGGCTCAATGAAAAACTGTTTTTT.

V and J are TRBV4-3 and TRBJ2-3; the match to TRBD2 covers 13 bases. Germline V gene sequence: CDR1 LGHNA, CDR2 YSLEER. J was trimmed by 4 bases and V by 3 bases; bases with no gene match: 4. This CDR3 contains 16 residues. For the CDR3, the DNA is TGCGCCAGCAGCCACGGACTAGCGGGGGTCTCAGATACGCAGTATTTT. It specifies CASSHGLAGVSDTQYF.

The count of this clone is one. The chain has TRBV30 and TRBJ1-4, with no clear D. CDR3 length equals 13 residues. V gave up 4 bases and J gave up 6 bases, with 12 bases separating them. Germline CDR1 is GTSNPN and CDR2 is SVGIG (reference sequence). In DNA, the CDR3 is TGTGCCTGGATCAACCCACCGGATGAAAAACTGTTTTTT. This codes for CAWINPPDEKLFF.

This clone was seen once. The chain has TRBV29-1 and TRBJ2-5; D perhaps matches TRBD1 (6 bases). The CDR3 spans 13 residues. V lost 3 bases and J 4 bases, leaving 12 bases between the germline ends. Per the germline V gene, CDR1 is SQVTM and CDR2 is ANQGSEA. The CDR3 sequence is CSVEGAGGETQYF. The CDR3, as DNA: TGCAGCGTTGAGGGGGCGGGTGGAGAGACCCAGTACTTC. The full variable domain, in which reference TRBV29-1 and TRBJ2-5 provide the parts outside the CDR3, is SAVISQKPSRDICQRGTSLTIQCQVDSQVTMMFWYRQQPGQSLTLIATANQGSEATYESGFVIDKFPISRPNLTFSTLTVSNMSPEDSSIYLCSVEGAGGETQYFGPGTRLLVL.

J is TRBJ2-3 and V is TRBV30; D might be TRBD2 (6 bases). The CDR3 has 15 residues. Deletions cut 0 bases from V and 3 bases from J, with 13 bases between. In germline, CDR1 is GTSNPN, CDR2 SVGIG (reference sequence). CDR3 nucleotides: TGTGCCTGGAGTGTAGGCGGGGAACTGACAGATACGCAGTATTTT. This translates into CAWSVGGELTDTQYF.

The CDR3 region is CATSRDPRGAMNSWDRNYGYTF. In DNA form, the CDR3 reads TGTGCCACCAGCAGAGATCCCAGGGGAGCGATGAATTCCTGGGACAGGAACTATGGCTACACCTTC. This sequence joins TRBV15 and TRBJ1-2; 8 bases match TRBD1. The germline gives CDR1 LNHNV, CDR2 YYDKDF (reference sequence). J lost 2 bases, V lost 0 bases, and 23 bases had no gene match. The CDR3 loop spans 22 amino acids.

The chain uses TRBV19 and TRBJ1-2, with D tentatively TRBD1 (5 bases). Germline CDR1 reads LNHDA; CDR2 reads SQIVND (reference sequence). There are 14 residues in the CDR3. V was trimmed by 7 bases and J by 3 bases, leaving 15 bases between them. The CDR3 here is CASTQGVRDYGYTF. Here the CDR3 DNA reads TGTGCCAGTACCCAAGGGGTCCGGGACTATGGCTACACCTTC.